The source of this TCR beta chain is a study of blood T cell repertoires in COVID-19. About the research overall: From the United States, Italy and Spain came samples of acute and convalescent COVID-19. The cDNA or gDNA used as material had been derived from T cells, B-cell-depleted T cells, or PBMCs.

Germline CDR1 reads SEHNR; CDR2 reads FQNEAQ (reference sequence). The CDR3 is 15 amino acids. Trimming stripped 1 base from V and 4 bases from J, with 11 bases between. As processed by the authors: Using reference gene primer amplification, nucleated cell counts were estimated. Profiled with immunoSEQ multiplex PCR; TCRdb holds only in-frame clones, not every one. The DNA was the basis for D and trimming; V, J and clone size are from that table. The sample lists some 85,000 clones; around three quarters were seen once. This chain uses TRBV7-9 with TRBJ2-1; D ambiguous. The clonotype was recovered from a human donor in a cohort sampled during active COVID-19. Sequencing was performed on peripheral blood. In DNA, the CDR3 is TGTGCCAGCAGCTTAGTGAACGGAGCTTACAATGAGCAGTTCTTC. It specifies CASSLVNGAYNEQFF.